Sequencing of this TCR beta chain was carried out in a study of naive and memory T cell subsets. Trimming removed 2 bases from V and 2 bases from J, with 13 bases in between. The CDR3 sequence is 15 residues long. Germline assignment: CDR1 MNHEY and CDR2 SMNVEV (reference sequence). CD4 T cells were positively selected, then CD8 T cells from the CD4-negative fraction. Study-wide results and caveats: Naive repertoires, especially CD8, held a few larger clonotypes, possibly memory cells re-expressing CD45RA. Activation and differentiation may alter RNA-based TCR counts. Gini index rose across naive, CM, EM and EMRA in CD4 and CD8.

An equimolar mix of two oligonucleotides served as the beta constant-region primer for TRBC1 and TRBC2. Nested alpha and beta constant-region primers with the SP2 primer drove four PCR rounds on ligated cDNA. Using its own MiXCR run on the UMI-ligation and nested PCR reads, TCRdb lists one record per CDR3 protein. The table includes just over 80,000 distinct CDR3 sequences, approximately 9.2% detected once. This clonotype was seen a few times. Its antigen is still unknown. The V call is TRBV27, the J call TRBJ2-7, with D maybe TRBD1 (5 bases). The sequencing sample was made of naive CD8+ T cells from blood. This receptor was obtained from a human donor in good health. The CDR3: CASSLPQGLPYEQYF. In nucleotides, the CDR3 is TGTGCCAGCAGTTTACCCCAGGGTCTACCCTACGAGCAGTACTTC.